The 13 T cell receptor beta chains below all came from one sample that was sequenced in a study of cytomegalovirus exposure and HLA in healthy donors. The PCR had 60 Vbeta and 13 Jbeta primers. Libraries were prepared by immunoSEQ multiplex PCR; TCRdb keeps only in-frame clonotypes and omits some of them. This sample has 150,000 to 200,000 clones, with around 74% found just once. The sequencing input was PBMCs. The receptor set was obtained from a female donor in good health and CMV-seronegative.

This clone was detected a few times. The gene calls are TRBV15 and TRBJ1-6; D is ambiguous. The length of the CDR3 is 13 residues. Trimming removed 5 bases at V and 8 bases at J, with 10 bases between. CDR1 LNHNV and CDR2 YYDKDF come from the germline V gene (reference sequence). The CDR3 DNA is TGTGCCACCAGCCCTGACGGGTATTCACCCCTCCACTTT. It codes for CATSPDGYSPLHF.

The gene calls are TRBV7-3 and TRBJ1-1; TRBD1 might be the D (6 bases). V lost 5 bases and J 6 bases, leaving 16 bases between the germline ends. The CDR3 totals 14 residues. Germline V lookup: CDR1 SGHTA, CDR2 FQGTGA. CDR3 nucleotide sequence: TGTGCCAGCAGCCCCACAGGGTTAATCGCTGAAGCTTTCTTT. Its protein product is CASSPTGLIAEAFF.

The J gene is TRBJ1-2, the V gene TRBV7-9, with D tentatively TRBD1 (5 bases). Between the trimmed V and J ends, which lost 4 bases and 4 bases, there was a span of 13 bases. Germline assignment: CDR1 SEHNR and CDR2 FQNEAQ (reference sequence). This CDR3 has 14 amino acids. The CDR3 spells CASSSGSGPYGYTF. For the CDR3, the DNA is TGTGCCAGCAGCTCAGGTTCAGGGCCCTATGGCTACACCTTC.

The chain has TRBV5-1 and TRBJ1-3; D uncertain. The CDR3 is 11 amino acids. CDR1 is SGHRS and CDR2 is YFSETQ in the germline V gene. V was cut by 6 bases and J by 3 bases, with 4 bases left in between. CDR3 coding DNA: TGCGCCAGCACAGGTGGAAACACCATATATTTT. Encoded protein: CASTGGNTIYF.

The genes are TRBV15 and TRBJ1-6, with 9 bases identical to TRBD1. Per the germline V gene, CDR1 is LNHNV and CDR2 is YYDKDF (reference sequence). This CDR3 is 16 amino acids long. J gave up 9 bases and V 0 bases, and 6 bases lay outside the gene matches. This CDR3 is CATSRDLDRGTSPLHF. The DNA for the CDR3 is TGTGCCACCAGCAGAGATCTCGACAGGGGGACTTCACCCCTCCACTTT.

V and J are TRBV7-9 and TRBJ2-3; D uncertain. Trimming took 5 bases from V and 14 from J, leaving 17 bases between them. This CDR3 spans 12 amino acids. Germline V gene data show CDR1 as SEHNR and CDR2 as FQNEAQ (reference sequence). In DNA, the CDR3 is TGTGCCAGCAGCCCTAACTATGGCACCCGGTATTTT. Its translation is CASSPNYGTRYF. Full variable domain (remainder filled in from reference TRBV7-9 and TRBJ2-3): DTGVSQNPRHKITKRGQNVTFRCDPISEHNRLYWYRQTLGQGPEFLTYFQNEAQLEKSRLLSDRFSAERPKGSFSTLEIQRTEQGDSAMYLCASSPNYGTRYFGPGTRLTVL.

The chain has TRBV14 and TRBJ1-4; D call uncertain. V shed 4 bases and J shed 4 bases, with 7 bases lying between them. Germline lookup yields CDR1 SGHDN and CDR2 FVKESK. This CDR3 spans 13 amino acids. The CDR3 is CASSRASNEKLFF. The CDR3 region has the DNA TGTGCCAGCAGCCGGGCGAGTAATGAAAAACTGTTTTTT.

The chain carries TRBV6-8 and TRBJ1-1, with D perhaps matching TRBD1 (5 bases). The CDR3 sequence is 13 residues long. Germline V gives CDR1 MNHGY, CDR2 SAAAGT. Deletions cut 8 bases from V and 4 bases from J, with 14 bases between. For the CDR3, the DNA is TGTGCCAGCCCTAGGAGGGGAGTCACTGAAGCTTTCTTT. This gives the protein CASPRRGVTEAFF.

The chain carries TRBV5-1 and TRBJ2-5; weak D call: TRBD2 (5 bases). From germline, CDR1 is SGHRS and CDR2 YFSETQ. V lost 4 bases and J lost 2, with 9 bases in between. This CDR3 has 13 residues. CDR3 protein: CASSPDSQETQYF. For the CDR3, the DNA is TGCGCCAGCAGCCCGGACTCACAAGAGACCCAGTACTTC.

The sample holds a few counts of this clone. This sample also contains other DNA sequences that code for the same CDR3. This chain joins TRBV30 and TRBJ1-5; D possibly corresponds to TRBD1 (6 bases). In germline, CDR1 is GTSNPN, CDR2 SVGIG (reference sequence). CDR3 length equals 12 residues. Trimming took 0 bases from V and 6 from J, leaving 6 bases between them. CDR3 in amino acids: CAWSVGGQPQHF. For the CDR3, the DNA is TGTGCCTGGAGTGTAGGGGGTCAGCCCCAGCATTTT.

The CDR3 DNA follows: TGTGCCAGCAGAGACCCTGCCGGAGCTCTACTGAGGGCTTTCTTT. This translates into CASRDPAGALLRAFF. The rearrangement uses TRBV6-5 and TRBJ1-1; D not resolved. This CDR3 is built from 15 residues. Germline V gene data show CDR1 as MNHEY and CDR2 as SVGAGI. The germline V and J ends were trimmed by 6 bases and 11 bases, with 25 bases remaining between them.

By share of the sample, this clone is medium-sized. The chain is built from TRBV6-5 and TRBJ2-7; 12 bases map to TRBD2. The trim removed 6 bases at V and 1 base at J, leaving 4 bases unmatched. Germline V gene data show CDR1 as MNHEY and CDR2 as SVGAGI. This CDR3 region has 15 residues. CDR3 sequence (DNA): TGTGCCAGCAGGACTAGCGGGGGTTCATCCTACGAGCAGTACTTC. Protein sequence: CASRTSGGSSYEQYF.

This chain joins TRBV29-1 and TRBJ1-1; D ambiguous. CDR1 and CDR2 (germline): SQVTM, ANQGSEA. The CDR3 sequence is 13 residues long. Trimming stripped 4 bases from V and 1 base from J, with 10 bases between. The CDR3 sequence: CSVAGLTNTEAFF. CDR3 sequence (DNA): TGCAGCGTTGCAGGACTGACGAACACTGAAGCTTTCTTT.